This is a list of T cell receptor beta chains from one sample in a study of T cell clusters in autoimmune cytopenias. TCRdb re-called the multiplex PCR reads, yielding one record per CDR3 amino acid sequence without DNA. The clone table shows 710 or so distinct CDR3 sequences, with the ten largest holding approximately 49%. Sequenced material: peripheral blood. The receptors shown here come from a human donor with an autoimmune cytopenia or autoimmune hepatitis (not recorded which). The CDR3 runs from the conserved cysteine through the conserved F or W. Rows may omit the clone size; those that give it use once, few, many or a size class.

>TRBJ1-6|TRBV28|20|medium-sized
CASSLRSVVGRGIENSPLHF
>TRBJ2-7|TRBV19|15|hyperexpanded
CASTQVAGDINEQYF
>TRBJ1-2|TRBV29-1|12|large
CSVWIVNYGYTF
>TRBJ1-1|TRBV13|16|medium-sized
CASSLGPDRGYTEAFF
>TRBJ1-1|TRBV7-3|13|large
CASSFRVNTEAFF
>TRBJ1-4|TRBV6-2/TRBV6-3|17|medium-sized
CASRDYSPGQGNEKLFF
>TRBJ1-2|TRBV19|11|.
CASSIFWDYTF
>TRBJ2-2|TRBV29-1|13|large
CSVEGGAVGELFF
>TRBJ1-1|TRBV10-2|12|large
CASRAGDTEAFF
>TRBJ1-1|TRBV7-9|14|medium-sized
CASSLDSMNTEAFF
>TRBJ1-5|TRBV27|19|large
CASSFWTAYFQVGNQPQHF
>TRBJ2-5|TRBV30|13|.
CAWSRTVEETQYF
>TRBJ1-2|TRBV27|14|.
CASRGTGINYGYTF
>TRBJ2-1|TRBV27|14|.
CASRLGQGVGEQFF
>TRBJ2-4|TRBV19|13|.
CASSSWDVNIQYF